The clone carrying this TCR beta chain came up a few times. The antigen is undetermined. The sample belongs to a study of molecular identifiers for immune sequencing clone quantification. Study summary: Replicate RNA came from about 19,000 or 110,000 naive CD8 cells and was split five ways, and four parts were sequenced. Study-wide results and caveats: Whereas naive cells kept under 1% of molecules in clones above 20 RNA copies, such clones held over 97% in effectors.

Construction of naive CD8 libraries employed roughly 18,000 to 1,100,000 sorted cells together with 10%, 30% or 50% RNA. The CD8+CD4-CCR7+CD45RA+ phenotype defined the sorted naive CD8 T cells. V lost 5 bases, J lost 4 bases, and 11 bases stayed unmatched. CDR1 and CDR2 from the germline V gene are SGHTA and FQGNSA. The CDR3 totals 16 residues. TCRdb re-called the PCR reads through MiXCR, storing one row per CDR3 protein. The table has about 510,000 distinct CDR3 sequences, around 25% seen once. Sequencing was performed on naive CD8+ T cells from blood, with Jurkat cell RNA spiked in. Specified subset: FACS-sorted CD8+CD4-CCR7+CD45RA+ naive T cells. The rearrangement links TRBV7-2 to TRBJ2-7; TRBD2 aligns across 10 bases. The sequence was collected from a human donor in good health. Some libraries in this study had Jurkat cell RNA spiked in. The CDR3 DNA reads as TGTGCCAGCAGCGTCCAGCCGGGACTAGCGTCTTACGAGCAGTACTTC. Protein sequence: CASSVQPGLASYEQYF.